Listed below are T cell receptor beta chains from one sample, sequenced in a study of T-cell reconstitution after alpha-beta-depleted transplantation in children. TCRdb independently ran MiXCR on the PCR reads; one entry per CDR3 protein. The top ten hold 0.65% to 0.9% of the sample, which has approximately 650,000 distinct CDR3 sequences, around 13% seen once. Sequencing used PBMCs, obtained before TCRalphabeta/CD19-depleted stem cell transplant. These receptors came from a girl aged 2-9 years with congenital amegakaryocytic thrombocytopenia, due to receive a stem cell transplant. The CDR3 runs from the conserved cysteine through the conserved F or W. The D gene is left open where the match is weak. The size field is filled for only some rows; it gives once, few, many or a size class.

>many|.|TRBV10-1|TRBJ2-1
TGCGCCAGCTCCGGCGGCTACAATGAGCAGTTCTTC
CASSGGYNEQFF
>many|TRBD2|TRBV20-1|TRBJ2-1
TGCAGTGCCGCACCAACTAGCGGAGTATACAATGAGCAGTTCTTC
CSAAPTSGVYNEQFF
>.|TRBD2|TRBV6-5|TRBJ2-3
TGTGCCAGCAGTGTACTAGCGGGAGGCGCAGATACGCAGTATTTT
CASSVLAGGADTQYF
>many|.|TRBV7-8|TRBJ2-3
TGTGCCAGCAGCTTAGTCGATTTCGGCACAGATACGCAGTATTTT
CASSLVDFGTDTQYF
>few|.|TRBV6-6|TRBJ1-1
TGTGCCAGCAGTTACTCATCGGTTAGGGAAGCTTTCTTT
CASSYSSVREAFF
>many|.|TRBV29-1|TRBJ2-1
TGCAGGGCCCGCTGGGGGAATGAGCAGTTCTTC
CRARWGNEQFF
>many|.|TRBV20-1|TRBJ2-7
TGCAGTGCTAGTGGCGTAGATCGTTGGCTCGAGCAGTACTTC
CSASGVDRWLEQYF
>many|.|TRBV15|TRBJ1-2
TGTGCCACCAGCAGAGAATTGTCCGACAAGTTGTCCCGGGGCTACACCTTC
CATSRELSDKLSRGYTF
>many|.|TRBV15|TRBJ2-7
TGTGCCACCAGCAGAGATGGCAGCTCCTACGAGCAGTACTTC
CATSRDGSSYEQYF
>few|.|TRBV3-1|TRBJ1-2
TGTGCCAGCAGCCACCGCCCCGACGAACCTAACTATGGCTACACCTTC
CASSHRPDEPNYGYTF
>few|TRBD2|TRBV7-9|TRBJ2-1
TGTGCCAGCAGCTTAGAAGCTAGCGGGAGTCAGTTCTTC
CASSLEASGSQFF
>many|TRBD2|TRBV12-3/TRBV12-4|TRBJ2-7
TGTGCCAGCAGTGAGATGACTAGCGGATTAGGCTTCTACGAGCAGTACTTC
CASSEMTSGLGFYEQYF
>many|TRBD1|TRBV20-1|TRBJ2-3
TGCAGTGCTAGAGATTCGGGACAGGGTGCAGATACGCAGTATTTT
CSARDSGQGADTQYF
>.|.|TRBV3-1|TRBJ2-7
TGTGCCAGCAGCGCCCAACTGCCCTACGAGCAGTACTTC
CASSAQLPYEQYF
>.|.|TRBV29-1|TRBJ2-5
TGCAGCGTTGAAGGCGGGGCAGGTCAGACAGAGACCCAGTACTTC
CSVEGGAGQTETQYF
>many|.|TRBV20-1|TRBJ1-2
TGCAGTGCTAGCCCACCCGGCACCCCAGTCGGCTACACCTTC
CSASPPGTPVGYTF
>few|.|TRBV12-3/TRBV12-4|TRBJ2-7
TGTGCCAGCAGTCCCCTGGTGAGCGAGCAGTACTTC
CASSPLVSEQYF
>.|.|TRBV2|TRBJ2-3
TGTGCCAGCAGTGAAGCGGGTTCCCCCTTCCACACAGATACGCAGTATTTT
CASSEAGSPFHTDTQYF
>.|.|TRBV28|TRBJ2-1
TGTGCCAGCAGTTACGTCGGACATAACAATGAGCAGTTCTTC
CASSYVGHNNEQFF
>many|.|TRBV18|TRBJ2-5
TGTGCCAGCTCACGCGGGGTCTCAGAGACCCAGTACTTC
CASSRGVSETQYF
>.|.|TRBV7-9|TRBJ2-7
TGTGCCAGCAGCCCAATTAGGACCGCAACCTACAAGCAGTACTTC
CASSPIRTATYKQYF
>many|TRBD2|TRBV6-5|TRBJ2-3
TGTGCCAGCAGTTATTCCCCGCCGGGACTAGCAGATACGCAGTATTTT
CASSYSPPGLADTQYF
>many|.|TRBV5-1|TRBJ2-1
TGCGCCAGCACCTCCTGGGGGTCGCAGTTCTTC
CASTSWGSQFF
>.|TRBD2|TRBV2|TRBJ2-2
TGTGCCAGCAGTACAGGTAGCGGGAGTGGAGCCGGGGAGCTGTTTTTT
CASSTGSGSGAGELFF
>.|.|TRBV5-1|TRBJ2-2
TGCGCCAGCAGCCGGATGTGGAATACGAACACCGGGGAGCTGTTTTTT
CASSRMWNTNTGELFF
>many|.|TRBV5-1|TRBJ1-6
TGCGCCAGCAGCGGAGAGGGAGCTTCACCCCTCCACTTT
CASSGEGASPLHF
>many|.|TRBV5-1|TRBJ2-1
TGCGCCAGCAGCGCCCCACTTACCAGCTCTGAGCAGTTCTTC
CASSAPLTSSEQFF
>.|.|TRBV7-9|TRBJ2-7
TGTGCCAGCAGCTTAGGGCCTACAGGCCCCTACGAGCAGTACTTC
CASSLGPTGPYEQYF
>few|.|TRBV7-9|TRBJ1-1
TGTGCCAGCACCCCCGGGGCAGACTCAAACACTGAAGCTTTCTTT
CASTPGADSNTEAFF
>few|.|TRBV7-3|TRBJ2-7
TGTGCCAGCAGCTTCGGGATTTCTCCCTACGAGCAGTACTTC
CASSFGISPYEQYF
>many|.|TRBV5-6|TRBJ1-2
TGTGCCAGCAGCCGACCTTCACAGAGGACTAACTATGGCTACACCTTC
CASSRPSQRTNYGYTF
>few|.|TRBV20-1|TRBJ2-7
TGCAGTTTCAGGGATTACTCCTACGAGCAGTACTTC
CSFRDYSYEQYF
>few|TRBD2|TRBV3-1|TRBJ2-1
TGTGCCAGCAGCCAAGATACGGGAGGGCCCTACAATGAGCAGTTCTTC
CASSQDTGGPYNEQFF
>many|.|TRBV5-1|TRBJ2-7
TGCGCCAGCAGCCCCTCCAAGGGAGCGGAAACCTACGAGCAGTACTTC
CASSPSKGAETYEQYF
>many|TRBD2|TRBV6-1|TRBJ2-5
TGTGCCAGCAGTCCGACTAGCCACGGGACCCAGTACTTC
CASSPTSHGTQYF
>many|.|TRBV11-2|TRBJ1-4
TGTGCCAGCAGCTTATTTTTAGTGCCGAGGGGCCTAGCTAATGAAAAACTGTTTTTT
CASSLFLVPRGLANEKLFF
>.|.|TRBV11-2|TRBJ1-1
TGTGCCAGCAGCTTAGTATCAGGACAGTTGGTCGTCCGAGAAGCTTTCTTT
CASSLVSGQLVVREAFF
>few|.|TRBV10-3|TRBJ1-1
TGTGCCATCAGTGCCGATGGCACTGAAGCTTTCTTT
CAISADGTEAFF
>few|TRBD2|TRBV20-1|TRBJ2-1
TGCAGTGCTAGGAAGTTGACGGCGGGAGGTGCCTACAATGAGCAGTTCTTC
CSARKLTAGGAYNEQFF
>many|.|TRBV20-1|TRBJ2-1
TGCAGTGCCCCTAGCTTAGCGCCTATCTACAATGAGCAGTTCTTC
CSAPSLAPIYNEQFF
>few|TRBD1|TRBV7-9|TRBJ2-5
TGTGCCAGCAGCTCGGGACAGAGGAACCCAGAGACCCAGTACTTC
CASSSGQRNPETQYF
>.|.|TRBV7-7|TRBJ2-7
TGTGCCAGCAGCTTAGGAAGCGCCGGGGCCCAGCAGTACTTC
CASSLGSAGAQQYF
>.|.|TRBV6-5|TRBJ2-7
TGTGCCAGCCGATCCGGACATAGCGTGGCGCAGTACTTC
CASRSGHSVAQYF
>many|.|TRBV11-1|TRBJ2-3
TGTGCCAGCTCGAACAACCTGGGCTCGGGGCGGAACACAGATACGCAGTATTTT
CASSNNLGSGRNTDTQYF
>.|TRBD2|TRBV5-5|TRBJ2-5
TGTGCCAGCAGCTCGCCTCTGCGGGGGGAGACCCAGTACTTC
CASSSPLRGETQYF
>many|.|TRBV12-3/TRBV12-4|TRBJ1-2
TGTGCCAGCAGTTTGCAGGGGACCTATGGCTACACCTTC
CASSLQGTYGYTF